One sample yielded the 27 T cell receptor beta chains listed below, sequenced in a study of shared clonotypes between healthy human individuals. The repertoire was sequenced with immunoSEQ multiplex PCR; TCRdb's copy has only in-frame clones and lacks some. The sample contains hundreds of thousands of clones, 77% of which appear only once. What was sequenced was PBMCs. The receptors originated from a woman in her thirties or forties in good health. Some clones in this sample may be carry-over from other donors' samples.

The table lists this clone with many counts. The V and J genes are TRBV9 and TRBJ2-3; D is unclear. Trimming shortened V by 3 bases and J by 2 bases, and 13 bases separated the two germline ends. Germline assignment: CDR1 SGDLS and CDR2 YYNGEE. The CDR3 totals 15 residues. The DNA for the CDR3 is TGTGCCAGCAGCGAGACCGATAGATACACAGATACGCAGTATTTT. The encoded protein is CASSETDRYTDTQYF.

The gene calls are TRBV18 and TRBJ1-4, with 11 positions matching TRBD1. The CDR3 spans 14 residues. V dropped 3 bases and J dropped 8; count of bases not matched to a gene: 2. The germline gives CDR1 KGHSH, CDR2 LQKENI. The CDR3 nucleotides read TGTGCCAGCTCACCGGACAGGGGGCAAGAAAAACTGTTTTTT. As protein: CASSPDRGQEKLFF. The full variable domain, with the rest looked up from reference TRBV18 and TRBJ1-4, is NAGVMQNPRHLVRRRGQEARLRCSPMKGHSHVYWYRQLPEEGLKFMVYLQKENIIDESGMPKERFSAEFPKEGPSILRIQQVVRGDSAAYFCASSPDRGQEKLFFGSGTQLSVL.

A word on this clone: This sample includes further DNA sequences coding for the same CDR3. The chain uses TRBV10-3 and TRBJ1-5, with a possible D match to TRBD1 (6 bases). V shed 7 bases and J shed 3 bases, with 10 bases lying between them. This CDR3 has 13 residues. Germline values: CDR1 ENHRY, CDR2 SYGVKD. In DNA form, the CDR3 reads TGTGCCATCACCCGGGACATCAATCAGCCCCAGCATTTT. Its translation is CAITRDINQPQHF.

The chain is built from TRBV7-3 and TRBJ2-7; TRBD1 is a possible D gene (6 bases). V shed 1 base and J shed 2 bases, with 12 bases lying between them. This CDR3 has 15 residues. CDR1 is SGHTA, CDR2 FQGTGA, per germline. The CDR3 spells CASSLSRGPTYEQYF. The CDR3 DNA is TGTGCCAGCAGCTTAAGCAGGGGACCTACCTACGAGCAGTACTTC.

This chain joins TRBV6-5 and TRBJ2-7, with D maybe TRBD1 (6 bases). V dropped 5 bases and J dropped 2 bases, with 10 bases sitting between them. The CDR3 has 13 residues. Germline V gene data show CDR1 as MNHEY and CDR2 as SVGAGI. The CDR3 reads CASSPQGPYEQYF. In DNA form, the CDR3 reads TGTGCCAGCAGTCCACAGGGACCCTACGAGCAGTACTTC.

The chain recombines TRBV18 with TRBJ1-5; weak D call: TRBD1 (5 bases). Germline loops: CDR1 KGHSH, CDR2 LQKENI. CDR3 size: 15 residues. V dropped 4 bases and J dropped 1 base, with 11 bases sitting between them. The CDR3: CASSLGDPSNQPQHF. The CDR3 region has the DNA TGTGCCAGCTCACTGGGGGATCCAAGCAATCAGCCCCAGCATTTT.

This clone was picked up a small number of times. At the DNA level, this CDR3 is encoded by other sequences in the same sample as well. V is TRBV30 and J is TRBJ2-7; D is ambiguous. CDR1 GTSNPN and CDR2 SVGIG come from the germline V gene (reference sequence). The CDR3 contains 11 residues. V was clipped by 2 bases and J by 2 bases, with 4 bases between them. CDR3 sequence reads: CAWSSAYEQYF. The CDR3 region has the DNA TGTGCCTGGAGTTCCGCCTACGAGCAGTACTTC.

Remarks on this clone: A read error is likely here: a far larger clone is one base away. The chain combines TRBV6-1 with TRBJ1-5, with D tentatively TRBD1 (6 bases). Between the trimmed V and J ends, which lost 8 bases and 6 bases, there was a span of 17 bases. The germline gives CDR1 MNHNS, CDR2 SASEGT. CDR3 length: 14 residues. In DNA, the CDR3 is TGTGCCAGCGCCCCCGAGGGGGGGGCTCAGCCCCAGCATTTT. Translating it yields CASAPEGGAQPQHF.

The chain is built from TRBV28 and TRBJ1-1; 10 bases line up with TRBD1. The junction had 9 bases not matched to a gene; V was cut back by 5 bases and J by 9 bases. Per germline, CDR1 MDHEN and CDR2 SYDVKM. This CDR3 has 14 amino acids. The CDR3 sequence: CASSPAGTGEKAFF. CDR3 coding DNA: TGTGCCAGCAGTCCAGCTGGGACAGGGGAAAAAGCTTTCTTT. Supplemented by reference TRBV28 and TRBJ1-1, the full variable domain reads DVKVTQSSRYLVKRTGEKVFLECVQDMDHENMFWYRQDPGLGLRLIYFSYDVKMKEKGDIPEGYSVSREKKERFSLILESASTNQTSMYLCASSPAGTGEKAFFGQGTRLTVV.

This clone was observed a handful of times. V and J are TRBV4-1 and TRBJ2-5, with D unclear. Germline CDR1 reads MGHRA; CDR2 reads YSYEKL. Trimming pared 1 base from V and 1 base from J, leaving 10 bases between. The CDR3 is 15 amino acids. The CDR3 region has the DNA TGCGCCAGCAGCCAAGTGGGTACCACCCAAGAGACCCAGTACTTC. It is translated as CASSQVGTTQETQYF.

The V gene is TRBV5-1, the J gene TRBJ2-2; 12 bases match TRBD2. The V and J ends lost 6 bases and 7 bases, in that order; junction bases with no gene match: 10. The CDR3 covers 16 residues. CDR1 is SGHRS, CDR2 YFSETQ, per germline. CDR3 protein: CASTELAGGRGGELFF. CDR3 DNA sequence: TGCGCCAGCACCGAACTAGCGGGAGGCCGAGGCGGGGAGCTGTTTTTT.

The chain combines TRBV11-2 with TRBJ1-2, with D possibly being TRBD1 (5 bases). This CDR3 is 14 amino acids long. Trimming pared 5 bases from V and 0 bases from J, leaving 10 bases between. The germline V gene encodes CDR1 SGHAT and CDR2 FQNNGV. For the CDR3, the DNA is TGTGCCAGCAGCCTGACAGAATCTAACTATGGCTACACCTTC. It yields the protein CASSLTESNYGYTF.

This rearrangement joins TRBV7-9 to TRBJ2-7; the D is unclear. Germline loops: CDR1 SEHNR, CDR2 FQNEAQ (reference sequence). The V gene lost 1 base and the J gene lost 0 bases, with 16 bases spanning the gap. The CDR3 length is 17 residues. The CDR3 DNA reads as TGTGCCAGCAGCTTAGTCGGGTCGCGGATAATCTCCTACGAGCAGTACTTC. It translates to CASSLVGSRIISYEQYF.

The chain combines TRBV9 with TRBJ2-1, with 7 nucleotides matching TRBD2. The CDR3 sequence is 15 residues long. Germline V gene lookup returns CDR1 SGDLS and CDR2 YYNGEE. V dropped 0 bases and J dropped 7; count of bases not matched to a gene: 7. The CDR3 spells CASSVGRGSHNEQFF. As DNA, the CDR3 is TGTGCCAGCAGCGTAGGGCGCGGGAGTCATAATGAGCAGTTCTTC.

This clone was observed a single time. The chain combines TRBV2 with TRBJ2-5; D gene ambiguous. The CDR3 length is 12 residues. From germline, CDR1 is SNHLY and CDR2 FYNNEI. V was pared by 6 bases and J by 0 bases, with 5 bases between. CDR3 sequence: CASRADQETQYF. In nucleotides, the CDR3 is TGTGCCAGCAGGGCCGACCAAGAGACCCAGTACTTC.

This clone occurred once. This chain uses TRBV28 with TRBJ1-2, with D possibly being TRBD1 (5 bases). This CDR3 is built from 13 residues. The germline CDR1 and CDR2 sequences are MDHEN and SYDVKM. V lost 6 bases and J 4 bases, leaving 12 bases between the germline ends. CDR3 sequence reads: CASRDPGTYGYTF. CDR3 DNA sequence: TGTGCCAGCAGGGACCCCGGGACCTATGGCTACACCTTC.

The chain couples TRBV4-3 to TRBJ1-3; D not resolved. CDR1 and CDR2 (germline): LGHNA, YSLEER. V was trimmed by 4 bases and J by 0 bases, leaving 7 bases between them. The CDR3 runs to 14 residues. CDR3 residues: CASSPNTSGNTIYF. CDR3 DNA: TGCGCCAGCAGCCCTAACACCTCTGGAAACACCATATATTTT.

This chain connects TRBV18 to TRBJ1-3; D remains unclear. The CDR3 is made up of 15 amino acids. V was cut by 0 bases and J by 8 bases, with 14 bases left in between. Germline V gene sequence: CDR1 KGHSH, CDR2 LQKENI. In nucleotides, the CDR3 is TGTGCCAGCTCACCACCCGGAGGAGGGAGGCACACCATATATTTT. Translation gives CASSPPGGGRHTIYF.

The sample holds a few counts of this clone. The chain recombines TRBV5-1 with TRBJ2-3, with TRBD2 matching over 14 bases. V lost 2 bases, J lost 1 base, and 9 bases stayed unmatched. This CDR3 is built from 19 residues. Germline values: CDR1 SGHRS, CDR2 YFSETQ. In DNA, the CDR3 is TGCGCCAGCAGCTTTGCGGGACTAGCGGGAGTAAGTGGCACAGATACGCAGTATTTT. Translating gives CASSFAGLAGVSGTDTQYF. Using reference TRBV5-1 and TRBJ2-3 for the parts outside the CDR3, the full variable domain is KAGVTQTPRYLIKTRGQQVTLSCSPISGHRSVSWYQQTPGQGLQFLFEYFSETQRNKGNFPGRFSGRQFSNSRSEMNVSTLELGDSALYLCASSFAGLAGVSGTDTQYFGPGTRLTVL.

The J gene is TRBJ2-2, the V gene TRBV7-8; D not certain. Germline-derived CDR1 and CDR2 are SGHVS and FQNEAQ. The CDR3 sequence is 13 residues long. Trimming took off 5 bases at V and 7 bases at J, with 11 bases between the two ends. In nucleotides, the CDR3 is TGTGCCAGCAGCCTAAAGTGGGGCGGGGAGCTGTTTTTT. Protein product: CASSLKWGGELFF.

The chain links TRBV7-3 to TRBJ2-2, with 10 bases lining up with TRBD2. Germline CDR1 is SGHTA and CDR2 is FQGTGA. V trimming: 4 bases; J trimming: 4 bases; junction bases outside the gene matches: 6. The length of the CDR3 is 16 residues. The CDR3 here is CASSSTSGIVTGELFF. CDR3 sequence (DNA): TGTGCCAGCAGCTCCACTAGCGGGATCGTCACCGGGGAGCTGTTTTTT.

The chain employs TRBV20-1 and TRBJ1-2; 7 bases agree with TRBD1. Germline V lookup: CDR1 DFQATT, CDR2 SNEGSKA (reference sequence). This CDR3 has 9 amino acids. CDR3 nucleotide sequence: TGCAACACAGGGGAGGGCTACACCTTC. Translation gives CNTGEGYTF.

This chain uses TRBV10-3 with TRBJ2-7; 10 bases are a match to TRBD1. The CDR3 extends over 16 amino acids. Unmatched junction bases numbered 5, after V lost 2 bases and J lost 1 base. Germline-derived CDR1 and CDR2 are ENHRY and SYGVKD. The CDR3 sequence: CAISEPRQGASYEQYF. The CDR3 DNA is TGTGCCATCAGTGAGCCCAGACAGGGGGCGTCCTACGAGCAGTACTTC.

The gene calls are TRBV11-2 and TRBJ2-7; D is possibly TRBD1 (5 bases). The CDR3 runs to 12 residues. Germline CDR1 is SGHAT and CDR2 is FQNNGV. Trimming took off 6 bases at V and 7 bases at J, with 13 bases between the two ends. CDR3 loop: CASSPKGWEQYF. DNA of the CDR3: TGTGCCAGCAGTCCCAAGGGGTGGGAGCAGTACTTC.

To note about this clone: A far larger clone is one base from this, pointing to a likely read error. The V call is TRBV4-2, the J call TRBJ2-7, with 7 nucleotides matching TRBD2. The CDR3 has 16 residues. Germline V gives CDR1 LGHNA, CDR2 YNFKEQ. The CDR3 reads CASNQELAVNSYEQYF. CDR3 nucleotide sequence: TGTGCCAGCAACCAAGAGCTAGCGGTTAACTCCTACGAGCAGTACTTC.

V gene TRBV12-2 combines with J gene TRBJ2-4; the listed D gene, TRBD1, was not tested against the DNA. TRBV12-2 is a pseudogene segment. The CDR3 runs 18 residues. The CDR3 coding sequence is TGTGCAAGTCGCTTGGGGCGGGACAGGGGAGGGGACAAAAACATTCAGTACTTC. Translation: CASRLGRDRGGDKNIQYF.

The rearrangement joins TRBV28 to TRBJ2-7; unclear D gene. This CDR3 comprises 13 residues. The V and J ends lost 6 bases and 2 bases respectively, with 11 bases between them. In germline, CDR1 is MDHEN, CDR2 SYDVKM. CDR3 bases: TGTGCCAGCAGCGTGTCCCAAACCTACGAGCAGTACTTC. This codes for CASSVSQTYEQYF.